Presented here are 14 T cell receptor beta chains from one specimen sequenced in a study of blood T cell repertoires in COVID-19 (TCRdb year 2020). Library prep was done by the immunoSEQ multiplex PCR assay. Imported from immuneACCESS, the table was reduced by TCRdb to in-frame sequences with V and J called. These copies leave out some clones; in studies compared against another copy, an unresolved V gene accounts for under half, and the cause of the remainder is not known. The sample has 350,000 to 400,000 clones on record, about 90% of them singletons. The ten largest clones capture approximately 7% of the sample. Sequencing was carried out using peripheral blood. These receptors were collected from a man aged 18 to 30 with active or convalescent COVID-19.

The chain has TRBV28 and TRBJ1-3, with D tentatively TRBD1 (6 bases). The CDR3 loop spans 16 amino acids. The V end was cut by 0 bases, the J end by 0 bases, with 9 bases between. From germline, CDR1 is MDHEN and CDR2 SYDVKM. The CDR3 loop reads CASSLWDRTSGNTIYF. In nucleotides, the CDR3 is TGTGCCAGCAGTTTATGGGACAGAACCTCTGGAAACACCATATATTTT.

This clone was counted many times. Other DNA sequences in the sample encode the same CDR3. The chain combines TRBV3-1 (or the pseudogene TRBV3-2) with TRBJ2-3; TRBD2 agrees at 9 bases. Per the germline V gene, CDR1 is LGHDT and CDR2 is YNNKEL (reference sequence). V gave up 4 bases and J gave up 0 bases; unmatched junction bases: 2. The CDR3 has 15 residues. CDR3 bases: TGTGCCAGCAGCCCGACTAGCGGCAGCACAGATACGCAGTATTTT. Translated, it gives CASSPTSGSTDTQYF.

The V gene is TRBV27, the J gene TRBJ2-1; 8 bases are shared with TRBD1. This CDR3 is built from 14 residues. CDR1 and CDR2 from the germline V gene are MNHEY and SMNVEV (reference sequence). V was clipped by 5 bases and J by 3 bases; unmatched bases: 3. This CDR3 is CASSPTGDYNEQFF. CDR3 nucleotides: TGTGCCAGCAGTCCGACAGGGGACTACAATGAGCAGTTCTTC.

The chain is built from TRBV6-5 and TRBJ1-3; 8 positions agree with TRBD1. This CDR3 comprises 13 residues. The V gene's germline CDR1 is MNHEY and CDR2 SVGAGI. With V trimmed by 6 bases and J by 5 bases, 3 bases remained unmatched. The CDR3 DNA sequence: TGTGCCAGCAGGAGCAGGGGGCGAAACACCATATATTTT. This sequence encodes CASRSRGRNTIYF.

The chain combines TRBV24-1 with TRBJ1-1; D is perhaps TRBD1 (6 bases). Germline-derived CDR1 and CDR2 are KGHDR and SFDVKD. This CDR3 is 14 amino acids long. Trimming left V 7 bases short and J 4 bases short, with 15 bases between. CDR3 amino acids: CATRGDTGGTEAFF. Written as DNA, the CDR3 is TGTGCCACCAGGGGGGACACCGGAGGCACTGAAGCTTTCTTT.

The rearrangement joins TRBV6-2 or TRBV6-3 to TRBJ2-7, with D maybe TRBD1 (5 bases). This CDR3 has 14 residues. In germline, CDR1 is MNHEY, CDR2 SVGEGT. Between the trimmed V and J ends, which lost 6 bases and 9 bases, there was a span of 21 bases. The chain's CDR3 is CASSRQLFTSGQYF. The CDR3 nucleotides read TGTGCCAGCAGCCGACAGCTATTCACTTCCGGGCAGTACTTC.

Comments on this clone: In the same sample, other DNA sequences code for this CDR3. The CDR3: CASTSGGAYNEQFF. CDR3 DNA: TGTGCCAGTACCAGCGGGGGGGCATACAATGAGCAGTTCTTC. This chain connects TRBV27 to TRBJ2-1, with 10 bases lining up with TRBD2. The ends lost 9 bases at V and 4 bases at J; junction bases unmatched: 6. This CDR3 has 14 amino acids. Germline assignment: CDR1 MNHEY and CDR2 SMNVEV (reference sequence).

The J gene is TRBJ2-1, the V gene TRBV3-1 (or the pseudogene TRBV3-2); 11 bases line up with TRBD2. The CDR3 consists of 17 residues. Germline CDR1 LGHDT, CDR2 YNNKEL (reference sequence). J was trimmed by 2 bases and V by 3 bases; bases with no gene match: 6. DNA for the CDR3: TGTGCCAGCAGCCAGGCTACTAGCGGGGGCGCCTACAATGAGCAGTTCTTC. Amino acids: CASSQATSGGAYNEQFF.

CDR3 DNA sequence: TGTGCCAGCAGGCGGGCGCCTCCGACGTTTGAGCAGTTCTTC. Protein product: CASRRAPPTFEQFF. The chain employs TRBV2 and TRBJ2-1; D is perhaps TRBD2 (5 bases). CDR1 is SNHLY and CDR2 is FYNNEI in the germline V gene. This CDR3 region has 14 residues. V was trimmed by 6 bases and J by 9 bases, leaving 18 bases between them.

V gene TRBV5-4 combines with J gene TRBJ2-5, with 10 bases identical to TRBD2. This CDR3 has 15 residues. Trimming removed 2 bases from V and 5 bases from J; junction bases left unmatched: 6. Germline-derived CDR1 and CDR2 are SGHNT and YYREEE (reference sequence). CDR3 nucleotides: TGTGCCAGCAGCTTCCCTAGCGGGAGCGGGGAGACCCAGTACTTC. Residues: CASSFPSGSGETQYF.

The chain employs TRBV7-6 and TRBJ2-5, with 11 positions matching TRBD1. The V gene's germline CDR1 is SGHVS and CDR2 FNYEAQ. Trimming removed 5 bases from V and 4 bases from J; junction bases left unmatched: 6. This CDR3 has 15 amino acids. CDR3 bases: TGTGCCAGCAGCAGGACAGGGGGCGCGTTAGAGACCCAGTACTTC. Residues: CASSRTGGALETQYF.

Written as DNA, the CDR3 is TGTGCCAGCAGGATATATGGGGGCTCAGATACGCAGTATTTT. It yields the protein CASRIYGGSDTQYF. The chain recombines TRBV6-5 with TRBJ2-3; a weak D match, TRBD1 (6 bases). Germline CDR1 is MNHEY and CDR2 is SVGAGI. Between the trimmed V and J ends, which lost 6 bases and 4 bases, there was a span of 14 bases. This CDR3 has 14 residues.

For this clone: One junction end disagrees with the germline gene, perhaps due to a read error. V and J are TRBV5-1 and TRBJ2-6; 9 nucleotides line up with TRBD1. This CDR3 is built from 17 residues. The germline gives CDR1 SGHRS, CDR2 YFSETQ. CDR3 DNA sequence: TGCGCCAGCAGCCCGGGACAGGGACTGGCTGGGGCCAACGTGCTGACTTTC. This translates into CASSPGQGLAGANVLTF.

The gene calls are TRBV6-4 and TRBJ2-3; D gene unclear. CDR1 and CDR2 (germline): MRHNA, SNTAGT. There are 15 residues in the CDR3. The V gene lost 0 bases and the J gene lost 2 bases, with 9 bases spanning the gap. This CDR3 reads CASSDSGHNTDTQYF. The CDR3 DNA reads as TGTGCCAGCAGTGACTCGGGCCACAACACAGATACGCAGTATTTT.